This passage covers 26 T cell receptor beta chains from one sample sequenced in a study of shared clonotypes between healthy human individuals. Profiling relied on immunoSEQ multiplex PCR, and the TCRdb table lists in-frame clones only, not all of them. The sample consists of some 2,500,000 clones, approximately 90% of them appearing once. The sample consisted of naive CD4+ T cells from PBMCs. Subset indicated: CD45RA+ positively selected. Source of these receptors: a man aged 18 to 29 in good health. Some clones in this sample may be carry-over from other donors' samples.

This rearrangement joins TRBV7-6 to TRBJ2-2, with 7 positions matching TRBD1. This CDR3 comprises 14 residues. V trimming: 6 bases; J trimming: 1 base; junction bases outside the gene matches: 2. Germline values: CDR1 SGHVS, CDR2 FNYEAQ. CDR3 DNA: TGTGCCAGCAGGACAGGGAGGAACACCGGGGAGCTGTTTTTT. Translating it yields CASRTGRNTGELFF. The full variable domain, in which reference TRBV7-6 and TRBJ2-2 provide the parts outside the CDR3, is GAGVSQSPRYKVTKRGQDVALRCDPISGHVSLYWYRQALGQGPEFLTYFNYEAQQDKSGLPNDRFSAERPEGSISTLTIQRTEQRDSAMYRCASRTGRNTGELFFGEGSRLTVL.

On this clone: Additional DNA sequences in this sample encode the identical CDR3. J is TRBJ2-5 and V is TRBV18; perhaps D is TRBD1 or TRBD2 (5 bases each). The ends were cut back, 3 bases at V and 1 base at J, with 9 bases in the middle. There are 14 residues in the CDR3. In germline, CDR1 is KGHSH, CDR2 LQKENI. The CDR3 loop reads CASSPSGTQETQYF. CDR3 DNA sequence: TGTGCCAGCTCACCCTCCGGGACCCAAGAGACCCAGTACTTC.

This clone appeared a few times. This rearrangement joins TRBV30 to TRBJ2-2; tentative D call: TRBD1 (5 bases). The germline V gene has CDR1 GTSNPN and CDR2 SVGIG (reference sequence). This CDR3 has 14 residues. V gave up 3 bases and J gave up 4 bases, with 12 bases separating them. CDR3 bases: TGTGCCTGGAGGAAAAGGGGATCCACCGGGGAGCTGTTTTTT. The encoded protein is CAWRKRGSTGELFF.

The chain employs TRBV7-2 and TRBJ1-2; 7 bases agree with TRBD1. The trim removed 6 bases at V and 2 bases at J, leaving 3 bases unmatched. CDR1 is SGHTA, CDR2 FQGNSA, per germline. This CDR3 has 13 residues. In nucleotides, the CDR3 is TGTGCCAGCAGTACACAGGGGAACTATGGCTACACCTTC. Translating it yields CASSTQGNYGYTF.

The genes are TRBV10-3 and TRBJ1-3; D uncertain. V lost 2 bases and J lost 0, with 11 bases in between. CDR3 size: 16 residues. CDR1 ENHRY and CDR2 SYGVKD come from the germline V gene. CDR3 sequence reads: CAISELGTDSGNTIYF. The CDR3 region has the DNA TGTGCCATCAGTGAGCTAGGCACAGACTCTGGAAACACCATATATTTT.

The chain uses TRBV4-1 and TRBJ2-7, with 15 nucleotides matching TRBD2. The CDR3 sequence is 16 residues long. Germline CDR1 and CDR2: MGHRA and YSYEKL. Trimming at V came to 6 bases and at J to 1 base, leaving 4 bases not matched to a gene. In DNA form, the CDR3 reads TGCGCCAGCAGGCCCGGACTAGCGGGAGGGTCCTACGAGCAGTACTTC. It specifies CASRPGLAGGSYEQYF.

This CDR3 is CASSLSGHPSYEQYF. CDR3 in DNA: TGTGCCAGCAGTTTATCGGGACACCCATCCTACGAGCAGTACTTC. The chain uses TRBV28 and TRBJ2-7, with a possible D match to TRBD1 (6 bases). In germline, CDR1 is MDHEN, CDR2 SYDVKM. V was clipped by 1 base and J by 1 base, with 11 bases between them. The CDR3 has 15 amino acids. The complete variable domain, with remaining parts taken from reference TRBV28 and TRBJ2-7, reads DVKVTQSSRYLVKRTGEKVFLECVQDMDHENMFWYRQDPGLGLRLIYFSYDVKMKEKGDIPEGYSVSREKKERFSLILESASTNQTSMYLCASSLSGHPSYEQYFGPGTRLTVT.

V is TRBV5-1 and J is TRBJ2-1; unclear D gene. In germline, CDR1 is SGHRS, CDR2 YFSETQ. The CDR3 runs 14 residues. V lost 1 base, J lost 5 bases, and 10 bases lay in between. The CDR3 is CASSLMGWDNEQFF. The CDR3 DNA sequence: TGCGCCAGCAGCTTGATGGGGTGGGACAATGAGCAGTTCTTC.

This clone was counted once. This specimen includes other DNA sequences encoding the same CDR3. This chain links TRBV18 with TRBJ2-6; TRBD2 might be the D (5 bases). Looked up from germline, CDR1 is KGHSH and CDR2 is LQKENI. Trimming removed 3 bases from V and 2 bases from J, with 8 bases in between. This CDR3 is built from 15 residues. CDR3 nucleotides: TGTGCCAGCTCACCTACCGGGGCTGGGGCCAACGTCCTGACTTTC. Its translation is CASSPTGAGANVLTF.

This clone has only a few counts. At the DNA level, this CDR3 is encoded by other sequences in the same sample as well. The chain joins TRBV5-5 to TRBJ1-5; D gene uncertain. This CDR3 region has 13 residues. Between the trimmed V and J ends, which lost 0 bases and 5 bases, there was a span of 6 bases. The V gene's germline CDR1 is SGHKS and CDR2 YYEKEE (reference sequence). The DNA of the CDR3 is TGTGCCAGCAGCTTGGGCGGGGATCAGCCCCAGCATTTT. Encoded protein: CASSLGGDQPQHF.

This chain links TRBV11-3 with TRBJ2-1; D could derive from TRBD1 or TRBD2 (5 bases each). V lost 5 bases, J lost 12 bases, and 17 bases lay in between. CDR1 is SGHNT, CDR2 YENEEA, per germline. The CDR3 has 13 residues. CDR3 nucleotides: TGTGCCAGCAGCGAACGGGGCGGTCACAGGCAGTTCTTC. This translates into CASSERGGHRQFF.

V gene TRBV7-9 combines with J gene TRBJ2-2, with D tentatively TRBD1 (5 bases). V lost 3 bases to trimming and J lost 7 bases, with 18 bases between them. The CDR3 is 16 amino acids. CDR1 and CDR2 from the germline V gene are SEHNR and FQNEAQ (reference sequence). CDR3 sequence: CASSFFRESRVGELFF. DNA for the CDR3: TGTGCCAGCAGCTTCTTCAGGGAATCTCGGGTCGGGGAGCTGTTTTTT.

The CDR3 region is CASSVLGTCDTEAFF. CDR3 DNA: TGTGCCAGCAGCGTTCTGGGGACTTGCGACACTGAAGCTTTCTTT. The chain is built from TRBV9 and TRBJ1-1, with a tentative D call TRBD1 (5 bases). Germline CDR1 is SGDLS and CDR2 is YYNGEE. The CDR3 runs 15 residues. Trimming took off 2 bases at V and 3 bases at J, with 14 bases between the two ends. The variable domain in full, completed from reference TRBV9 and TRBJ1-1, reads DSGVTQTPKHLITATGQRVTLRCSPRSGDLSVYWYQQSLDQGLQFLIQYYNGEERAKGNILERFSAQQFPDLHSELNLSSLELGDSALYFCASSVLGTCDTEAFFGQGTRLTVV.

The V gene is TRBV6-4, the J gene TRBJ1-1; D is unclear. The CDR3 has 15 amino acids. Per the germline V gene, CDR1 is MRHNA and CDR2 is SNTAGT. V dropped 3 bases and J dropped 3 bases, with 14 bases sitting between them. The CDR3 DNA reads as TGTGCCAGCAGTGAACGGACGAAGGTGTACACTGAAGCTTTCTTT. Translation gives CASSERTKVYTEAFF.

In regard to this clone: Other DNA sequences from this sample encode an identical CDR3 as well. V usage is TRBV11-3 and J usage is TRBJ2-5, with TRBD2 as a possible D gene (6 bases). CDR3 length equals 13 residues. CDR1 is SGHNT and CDR2 is YENEEA in the germline V gene. V was pared by 5 bases and J by 5 bases, with 12 bases between. The CDR3 DNA is TGTGCCAGCAGCCCGGGGGTCCGGGAGACCCAGTACTTC. Its protein product is CASSPGVRETQYF.

This chain links TRBV7-6 with TRBJ2-7; D is unresolved. CDR1 is SGHVS, CDR2 FNYEAQ, per germline. The V and J ends lost 1 base and 6 bases respectively, with 10 bases between them. The CDR3 runs 13 residues. CDR3 in amino acids: CASSLVVQTEQYF. CDR3 bases: TGTGCCAGCAGCTTAGTGGTACAGACCGAGCAGTACTTC.

The gene calls are TRBV27 and TRBJ2-7, with TRBD2 as a possible D gene (5 bases). Trimming shortened V by 3 bases and J by 6 bases, and 12 bases separated the two germline ends. Germline values: CDR1 MNHEY, CDR2 SMNVEV (reference sequence). The CDR3 sequence is 13 residues long. The CDR3 DNA reads TGTGCCAGCAGTTTCCCCGGGGAGTCCGAGCAGTACTTC. It specifies CASSFPGESEQYF.

This clone was observed a handful of times. V usage is TRBV18 and J usage is TRBJ2-6, with D tentatively TRBD2 (6 bases). This CDR3 spans 17 amino acids. Between the trimmed V and J ends, which lost 6 bases and 0 bases, there was a span of 15 bases. Germline CDR1 and CDR2: KGHSH and LQKENI. CDR3 sequence reads: CASSSLGGTSGANVLTF. CDR3 DNA: TGTGCCAGCTCTAGCCTAGGAGGGACCTCTGGGGCCAACGTCCTGACTTTC. Looking up the rest from reference TRBV18 and TRBJ2-6 gives the full variable domain: NAGVMQNPRHLVRRRGQEARLRCSPMKGHSHVYWYRQLPEEGLKFMVYLQKENIIDESGMPKERFSAEFPKEGPSILRIQQVVRGDSAAYFCASSSLGGTSGANVLTFGAGSRLTVL.

In DNA form, the CDR3 reads TGCGCCAGCAGCTTGGTTGGCGGGATCCTCGGATACACAGATACGCAGTATTTT. It specifies CASSLVGGILGYTDTQYF. This chain uses TRBV5-1 with TRBJ2-3, with a weak D call TRBD2 (6 bases). Germline V gives CDR1 SGHRS, CDR2 YFSETQ. CDR3 length: 18 residues. V shed 0 bases and J shed 2 bases, with 19 bases lying between them. Together with reference TRBV5-1 and TRBJ2-3, the CDR3 gives the full variable domain: KAGVTQTPRYLIKTRGQQVTLSCSPISGHRSVSWYQQTPGQGLQFLFEYFSETQRNKGNFPGRFSGRQFSNSRSEMNVSTLELGDSALYLCASSLVGGILGYTDTQYFGPGTRLTVL.

This clone was recorded once. This chain links TRBV7-2 with TRBJ2-3; 8 bases align to TRBD2. Germline V CDR1 and CDR2: SGHTA, FQGNSA. The CDR3 runs 16 residues. The ends lost 1 base at V and 4 bases at J; junction bases unmatched: 7. CDR3 amino acids: CASSLDNAGGPDTQYF. The CDR3 DNA reads as TGTGCCAGCAGCTTAGATAACGCGGGAGGCCCAGATACGCAGTATTTT.

The chain recombines TRBV28 with TRBJ1-1, with unresolved D. The CDR3 consists of 14 residues. V shed 6 bases and J shed 1 base, with 12 bases lying between them. Germline assignment: CDR1 MDHEN and CDR2 SYDVKM. Here the CDR3 DNA reads TGTGCCAGCAGCGTCTTGTCGCGGAACACTGAAGCTTTCTTT. It is translated as CASSVLSRNTEAFF.

The rearrangement links TRBV9 to TRBJ2-1; TRBD2 might be the D (6 bases). The length of the CDR3 is 15 residues. The V gene's germline CDR1 is SGDLS and CDR2 YYNGEE. Trimming removed 3 bases from V and 3 bases from J, with 13 bases in between. The CDR3 region is CASSDGSGYYNEQFF. The CDR3 DNA sequence: TGTGCCAGCAGCGACGGTAGCGGATACTACAATGAGCAGTTCTTC.

The chain's CDR3 is CASSDGTDYGYTF. CDR3 nucleotides: TGTGCCAGCAGTGACGGGACAGACTATGGCTACACCTTC. The rearrangement links TRBV25-1 to TRBJ1-2; 7 bases fit TRBD1. Germline-derived CDR1 and CDR2 are MGHDK and SYGVNS. This CDR3 has 13 amino acids. The ends lost 3 bases at V and 3 bases at J; junction bases unmatched: 1.

The genes are TRBV28 and TRBJ2-5; D is unclear. The germline V and J ends were trimmed by 8 bases and 5 bases, with 18 bases remaining between them. CDR1 and CDR2 from the germline V gene are MDHEN and SYDVKM. This CDR3 has 14 residues. CDR3 amino acids: CASSIGYLRETQYF. DNA for the CDR3: TGTGCCAGCTCAATCGGCTACCTGCGGGAGACCCAGTACTTC. Full variable domain (outside the CDR3, taken from reference TRBV28 and TRBJ2-5): DVKVTQSSRYLVKRTGEKVFLECVQDMDHENMFWYRQDPGLGLRLIYFSYDVKMKEKGDIPEGYSVSREKKERFSLILESASTNQTSMYLCASSIGYLRETQYFGPGTRLLVL.

The CDR3 region has the DNA TGTGCCAGCAGTGAAGCCGGGACAGGGGGCCTCGAGACCCAGTACTTC. Translation gives CASSEAGTGGLETQYF. The chain couples TRBV25-1 to TRBJ2-5; 12 nucleotides agree with TRBD1. Unmatched junction bases numbered 6, after V lost 2 bases and J lost 5 bases. The CDR3 length is 16 residues. The germline CDR1 and CDR2 sequences are MGHDK and SYGVNS.

V usage is TRBV10-2 and J usage is TRBJ2-5; 8 positions match TRBD2. CDR3 length equals 16 residues. Germline CDR1 is WSHSY and CDR2 is SAAADI. J gave up 1 base and V 10 bases, and 14 bases lay outside the gene matches. The CDR3, as DNA: TGCGCCACCTGGTCGAGGCGGGAGGCCAGCCAAGAGACCCAGTACTTC. It yields the protein CATWSRREASQETQYF.